Reported below is one T cell receptor beta chain. Its antigen remains unidentified. The record originates from a study of Ad26.COV2.S vaccination and SARS-CoV-2 variants. Points from the study as a whole: Recipients given vaccine exceeded placebo recipients in spike-specific TCR breadth. Responses of spike-specific T cells (both CD8+ and CD4+) reportedly showed substantial breadth after vaccination. The study found similar non-spike TCR breadth in vaccine and placebo recipients.

As for treatment: roughly 19 received Ad26.COV2.S at low or high dose, single or two shots; 5 received placebo; per-sample allocation not given. Sampling took place 63 days after the first vaccine or placebo injection. Its platform was an Ad26 vector, and its expressed antigen was Wuhan-strain SARS-CoV-2 spike. The V gene's germline CDR1 is SGHKS and CDR2 YYEKEE (reference sequence). V shed 3 bases, J shed 5 bases, and the junction held 5 bases outside the gene matches. The CDR3 consists of 14 residues. Repertoires were generated with immunoSEQ multiplex PCR, while TCRdb's copy carries only in-frame clones and drops some. The sample lists about 320,000 clones; just under 85% were seen once.

This specimen consisted of peripheral blood, obtained in a trial of Ad26.COV2.S vaccine versus placebo. This receptor was obtained from a person between 18 and 60 years old who received the Ad26.COV2.S COVID-19 vaccine or a placebo. The J gene is TRBJ2-7, the V gene TRBV5-5; 10 nucleotides line up with TRBD2. This CDR3 is CASSSGTSVNEQYF. The CDR3 nucleotides read TGTGCCAGCAGCTCCGGGACTAGCGTCAACGAGCAGTACTTC. Supplemented by reference TRBV5-5 and TRBJ2-7, the full variable domain reads DAGVTQSPTHLIKTRGQQVTLRCSPISGHKSVSWYQQVLGQGPQFIFQYYEKEERGRGNFPDRFSARQFPNYSSELNVNALLLGDSALYLCASSSGTSVNEQYFGPGTRLTVT.